The clone carrying this T cell receptor (beta chain) was seen many times. Its specificity is unknown. Amplified regions were TCR beta CDR3 sequences from RNA transcripts. The HTBI primer set drove a first-round RT-PCR of the TCR CDR3. TCRdb reanalysed the multiplex PCR reads using MiXCR and keeps one entry per CDR3 protein. Of roughly 740,000 distinct CDR3 sequences detected, about 15% appear once; the ten largest clones hold roughly 8%. This sample was included in a study of T cells in Graves' hyperthyroidism and ophthalmopathy. General study findings and limits: Most thyroid clonotypes that were expanded above 0.001 also turned up in blood. In validation, the model predicted ophthalmopathy. These predictions came a median approximately 6.5 months before onset.

Researchers defined stable Graves' hyperthyroidism as no ophthalmopathy progression within 18 months. It was around 10 ml of fresh peripheral blood that supplied the PBMCs. Trimming pared 5 bases from V and 10 bases from J, leaving 12 bases between. There are 12 residues in the CDR3. The chain is built from TRBV12-3 or TRBV12-4 and TRBJ2-1; D may be TRBD1 (5 bases). The clonotype was recovered from a man younger than 35 with Graves' hyperthyroidism. The sample consisted of blood. The CDR3, as DNA: TGTGCCAGCAGTCCGGACATTGCAGAGCAGTTCTTC. It yields the protein CASSPDIAEQFF.